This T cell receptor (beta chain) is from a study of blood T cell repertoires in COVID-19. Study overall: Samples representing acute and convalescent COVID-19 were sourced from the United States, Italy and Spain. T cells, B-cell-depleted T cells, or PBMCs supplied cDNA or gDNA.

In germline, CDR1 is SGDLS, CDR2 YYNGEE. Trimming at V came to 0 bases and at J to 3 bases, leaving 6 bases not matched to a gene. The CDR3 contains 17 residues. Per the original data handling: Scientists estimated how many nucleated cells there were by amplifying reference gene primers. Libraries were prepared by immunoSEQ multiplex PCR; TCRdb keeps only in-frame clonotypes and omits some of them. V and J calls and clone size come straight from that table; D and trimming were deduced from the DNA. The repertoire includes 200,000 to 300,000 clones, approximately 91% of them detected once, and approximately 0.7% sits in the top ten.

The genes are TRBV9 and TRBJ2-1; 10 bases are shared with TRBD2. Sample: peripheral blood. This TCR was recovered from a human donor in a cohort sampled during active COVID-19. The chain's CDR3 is CASSVDFRLAGYNEQFF. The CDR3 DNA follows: TGTGCCAGCAGCGTAGACTTTAGACTAGCGGGCTACAATGAGCAGTTCTTC.